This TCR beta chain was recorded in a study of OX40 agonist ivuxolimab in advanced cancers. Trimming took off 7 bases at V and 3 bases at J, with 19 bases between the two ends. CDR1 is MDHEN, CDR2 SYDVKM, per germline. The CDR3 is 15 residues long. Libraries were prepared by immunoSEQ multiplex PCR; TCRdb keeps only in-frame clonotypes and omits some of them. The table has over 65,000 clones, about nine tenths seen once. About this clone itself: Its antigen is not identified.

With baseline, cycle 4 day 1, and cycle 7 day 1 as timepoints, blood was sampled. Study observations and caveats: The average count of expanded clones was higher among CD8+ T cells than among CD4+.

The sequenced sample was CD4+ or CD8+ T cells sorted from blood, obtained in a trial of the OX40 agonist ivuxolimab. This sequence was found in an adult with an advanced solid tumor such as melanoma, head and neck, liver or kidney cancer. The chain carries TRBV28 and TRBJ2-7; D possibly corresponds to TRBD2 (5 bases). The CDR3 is CASNPLRDTNYEQYF. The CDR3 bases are TGTGCCAGCAACCCTCTCCGGGATACGAACTACGAGCAGTACTTC.